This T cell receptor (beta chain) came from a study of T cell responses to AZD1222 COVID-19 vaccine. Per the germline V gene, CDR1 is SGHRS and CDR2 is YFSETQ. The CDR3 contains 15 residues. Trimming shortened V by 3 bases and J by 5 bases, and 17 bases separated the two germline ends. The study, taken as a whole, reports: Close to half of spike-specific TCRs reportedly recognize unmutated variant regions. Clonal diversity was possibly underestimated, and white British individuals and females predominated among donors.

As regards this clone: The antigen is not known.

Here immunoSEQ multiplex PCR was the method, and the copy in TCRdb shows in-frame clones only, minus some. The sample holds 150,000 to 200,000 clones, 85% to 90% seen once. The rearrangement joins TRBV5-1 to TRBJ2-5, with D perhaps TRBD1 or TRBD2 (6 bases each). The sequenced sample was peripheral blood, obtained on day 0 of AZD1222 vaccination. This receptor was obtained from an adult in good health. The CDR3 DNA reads TGCGCCAGCAGCTCGGGGGACACTCAAGGGGAGACCCAGTACTTC. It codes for CASSSGDTQGETQYF.